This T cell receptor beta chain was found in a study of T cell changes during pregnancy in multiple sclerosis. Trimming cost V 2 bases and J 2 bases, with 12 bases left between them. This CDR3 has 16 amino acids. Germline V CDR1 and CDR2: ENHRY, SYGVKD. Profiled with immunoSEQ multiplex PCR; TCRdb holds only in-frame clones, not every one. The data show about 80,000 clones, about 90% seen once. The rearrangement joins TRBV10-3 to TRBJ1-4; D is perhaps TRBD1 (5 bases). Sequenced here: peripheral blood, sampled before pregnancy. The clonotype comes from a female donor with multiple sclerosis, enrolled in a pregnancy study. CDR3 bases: TGTGCCATCAGTGAGATGCAGGGAGGCACTAATGAAAAACTGTTTTTT. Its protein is CAISEMQGGTNEKLFF.